The T cell receptor beta chain described here comes from a study of identifying expanded T cells in peripheral blood (dated by TCRdb to about 2019). Regarding the research as a whole: Technical replicates were generated by sequencing separate aliquots of the same genomic DNA pool, with four replicates compared pairwise. Broader findings and caveats from the paper: The authors expected that biological variance in healthy repertoires might rise further over much longer intervals, such as months to years. The binomial model flagged approximately 1.2 differentially abundant clones between technical replicates but 15 to 17 over around two weeks and roughly 19 over roughly 4 weeks. Both the number of clones called differentially abundant and the false-positive rate were significantly reduced by the beta-binomial model across all healthy-donor time intervals. In all healthy donors, the variance in clone template counts between samples taken roughly 14 days apart rose significantly as total template count increased.

In the germline V gene, CDR1 corresponds to SGHRS and CDR2 to YFSETQ. Trimming removed 4 bases from V and 1 base from J, leaving 11 bases between the germline ends. Taken from cysteine to phenylalanine, the CDR3 has 14 residues. Of all the DNA, just the CDR3 is kept, 42 bases in frame from base 1. The immunoSEQ Assay, which relies on bias-controlled multiplex PCR amplification of genomic DNA, was used to profile TCRbeta CDR3 regions. As for the authors' bioinformatics: The absolute abundance of each unique TCRbeta CDR3 region was quantified after sequences were collapsed and filtered. Two models were used to test differential abundance: a binomial model (Fisher-equivalent) and a beta-binomial model that adds time-dependent variance fitted from healthy donors. Clones with fewer than 5 combined templates were removed, and a clone was called differentially abundant if the clone's Benjamini-Hochberg FDR was below 0.01. In the beta-binomial model, variance was expressed as a function of the total template count across the two samples, in the form v = (b*log(k)+a)^2. Sourced from immuneACCESS, this table was stored by TCRdb with only in-frame sequences that have V and J called. A share of the clones is absent; for the studies checked, an unresolved V gene accounts for under half, and the remainder has no known explanation. The V and J calls and clone size were taken over from that table, and D and trimming were inferred from the DNA. This sample lists approximately 100,000 clones; roughly 89% were detected once. The ten largest clones add up to about a sixth of the sample.

During the collection period, no immune events, such as infections, were documented for the healthy donors. Time-dependent variance in a beta-binomial model of T-cell clone differential abundance was calibrated using healthy-donor blood repertoires as a training cohort. The training cohort comprised roughly ten healthy donors, 3 female and 7 male. Donor ages ranged from 29 to 64 years, with an average of about 41 years. Whole blood from each healthy donor was obtained from a commercial supplier and was collected at three time points two to three weeks apart. For immunosequencing, genomic DNA was extracted from unsorted whole blood. On this clone: The target of this receptor is not known. Base qualities are not provided; no much larger clone lies one nucleotide away.

The TCR comes from a person aged 18 to 75 in good health. The sequence is built from TRBV5-1 and TRBJ2-5; the D gene could be either TRBD1 or TRBD2, each agreeing at 5 bases. Sequenced sample: blood. The DNA reads TGCGCCAGCAGCCCGGGGACGGTCCAAGAGACCCAGTACTTC. Protein translation: CASSPGTVQETQYF.